Listed below are T cell receptor beta chains from one sample, sequenced in a study of blood T cell repertoires in COVID-19. The table came from immunoSEQ multiplex PCR; TCRdb's copy has only in-frame clones and leaves some out. In the table there are 150,000 to 200,000 clones, 60% to 85% of which are singletons. Material: peripheral blood. Every receptor here comes from a man aged 55 to 69 with acute or convalescent COVID-19. CDR3s include the opening cysteine and the closing phenylalanine or tryptophan. D genes are given only for firm matches. Clone size is stated in some rows and not others, as once, few, many or a class when expanded.

. | TRBJ1-2 | TRBV7-2 | . | CASSFPPNYGYTF | TGTGCCAGCAGCTTCCCTCCCAACTATGGCTACACCTTC
. | TRBJ2-3 | TRBV27 | . | CASSLQGPADTQYF | TGTGCCAGCAGTTTGCAGGGCCCCGCAGATACGCAGTATTTT
. | TRBJ2-7 | TRBV6-2/TRBV6-3 | once | CASSSRDSTFYEQYF | TGTGCCAGCAGTTCCCGGGACTCCACCTTCTACGAGCAGTACTTC
. | TRBJ2-1 | TRBV5-1 | . | CASSLGEAHNEQFF | TGCGCCAGCAGCTTGGGCGAGGCACACAATGAGCAGTTCTTC
. | TRBJ2-2 | TRBV10-3 | . | CAISGGTGDWGNTGELFF | TGTGCCATCAGTGGCGGCACAGGGGACTGGGGAAACACCGGGGAGCTGTTTTTT
. | TRBJ2-5 | TRBV5-5 | . | CASSSRDSQETQYF | TGTGCCAGCAGCTCAAGGGACTCCCAAGAGACCCAGTACTTC
. | TRBJ2-7 | TRBV2 | . | CASGTPPAEQYF | TGTGCCAGCGGTACCCCTCCAGCGGAGCAGTACTTC
. | TRBJ1-2 | TRBV9 | . | CASSTNRVGGYTF | TGTGCCAGCAGCACCAACAGGGTTGGTGGCTACACCTTC
. | TRBJ2-7 | TRBV2 | . | CASSDPTGNPYEQYF | TGTGCCAGCAGTGATCCGACAGGTAACCCCTACGAGCAGTACTTC
TRBD2 | TRBJ2-5 | TRBV5-6 | . | CASKERGAPISETQYF | TGTGCCAGCAAGGAGCGGGGGGCCCCCATCAGCGAGACCCAGTACTTC
. | TRBJ1-2 | TRBV6-2/TRBV6-3 | . | CASSYQQGTNYGYTF | TGTGCCAGCAGTTACCAGCAGGGGACTAACTATGGCTACACCTTC
. | TRBJ2-3 | TRBV18 | once | CASSPGLRDTQYF | TGTGCCAGCTCTCCTGGACTTCGAGATACGCAGTATTTT
. | TRBJ2-7 | TRBV6-5 | . | CASSYVGGRAYEQYF | TGTGCCAGCAGTTACGTCGGGGGGCGCGCCTACGAGCAGTACTTC
TRBD1 | TRBJ2-2 | TRBV24-1 | . | CATGLGGHYTGELFF | TGTGCCACCGGATTAGGGGGCCATTACACCGGGGAGCTGTTTTTT